The clone carrying this T cell receptor (beta chain) was counted at least ten times. Its antigen is as yet unknown. The sample comes from a study of T cells in Graves' hyperthyroidism and ophthalmopathy. The CDR3 regions of TCR beta were amplified from RNA transcripts. Researchers ran a first-round RT-PCR on the TCR CDR3 using the HTBI primer set. TCRdb fed the multiplex PCR reads into MiXCR, producing one record per CDR3 protein. The sample shows hundreds of thousands of distinct CDR3 sequences, around 13% of them seen only once. Overall study results and limits: Among thyroid clonotypes expanded above 0.001, most also appeared in blood.

Germline V gene sequence: CDR1 SGHAT, CDR2 FQNNGV. V lost 5 bases and J 7 bases, leaving 18 bases between the germline ends. This CDR3 is built from 15 residues. No progression to ophthalmopathy during 18 months of follow-up defined stable disease. This rearrangement joins TRBV11-2 to TRBJ2-1; tentative D call: TRBD2 (7 bases). The receptor was derived from a woman aged 18-30 years with Graves' hyperthyroidism. The sample consisted of blood. The CDR3, as DNA: TGTGCCAGCAGCCCCACGACTGGGAGGGGGAATGAGCAGTTCTTC. This sequence encodes CASSPTTGRGNEQFF.